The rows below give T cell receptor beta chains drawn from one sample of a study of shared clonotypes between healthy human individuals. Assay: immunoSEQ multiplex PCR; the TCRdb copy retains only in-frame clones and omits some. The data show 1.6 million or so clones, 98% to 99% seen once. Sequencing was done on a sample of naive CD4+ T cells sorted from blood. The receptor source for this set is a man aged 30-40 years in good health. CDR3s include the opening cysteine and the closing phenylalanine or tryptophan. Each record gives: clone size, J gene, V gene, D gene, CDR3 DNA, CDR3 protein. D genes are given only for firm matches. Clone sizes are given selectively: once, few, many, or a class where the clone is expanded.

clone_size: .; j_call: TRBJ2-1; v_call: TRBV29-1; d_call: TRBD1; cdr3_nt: TGCAGCGTTGGACAGGGGCAGGCTGAGCAGTTCTTC; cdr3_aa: CSVGQGQAEQFF
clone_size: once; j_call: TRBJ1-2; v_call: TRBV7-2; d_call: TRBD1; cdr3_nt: TGTGCCAGCAGCTCCGACAGGGGGCGGAAGGGCTACACCTTC; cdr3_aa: CASSSDRGRKGYTF
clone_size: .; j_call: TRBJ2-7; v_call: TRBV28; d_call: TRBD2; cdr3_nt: TGTGCCAGCCCTACTTCCCTGAACGGGACTAGTTTCTACGAGCAGTACTTC; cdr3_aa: CASPTSLNGTSFYEQYF
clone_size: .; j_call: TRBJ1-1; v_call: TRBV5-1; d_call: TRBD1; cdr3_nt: TGCGCCAGCAGCCAACAGGGGTTGAACACTGAAGCTTTCTTT; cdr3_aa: CASSQQGLNTEAFF
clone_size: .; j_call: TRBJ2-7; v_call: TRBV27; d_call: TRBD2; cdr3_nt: TGTGCCAGCAGTGCGGGACTAGCGGGAGCTAACTCCTACGAGCAGTACTTC; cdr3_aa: CASSAGLAGANSYEQYF
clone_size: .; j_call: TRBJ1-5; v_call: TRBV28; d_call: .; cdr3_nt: TGTGCCAGCAGTCTAGGCGGTCAGCCCCAGCATTTT; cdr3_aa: CASSLGGQPQHF
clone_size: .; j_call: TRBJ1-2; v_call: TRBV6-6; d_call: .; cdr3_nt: TGTGCCAGCAGCCACGAGACAGGAAGGAACTATGGCTACACCTTC; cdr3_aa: CASSHETGRNYGYTF
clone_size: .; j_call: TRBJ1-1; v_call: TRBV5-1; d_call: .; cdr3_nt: TGCGCCAGCAGCTTGGGGGTTGCTGACACTGAAGCTTTCTTT; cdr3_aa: CASSLGVADTEAFF
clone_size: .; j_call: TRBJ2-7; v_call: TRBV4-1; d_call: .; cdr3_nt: TGCGCCAGCAGCCAAGTTGGCGGGAAGGGGTACGAGCAGTACTTC; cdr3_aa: CASSQVGGKGYEQYF
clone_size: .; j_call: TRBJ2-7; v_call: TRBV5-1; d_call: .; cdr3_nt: TGCGCCAGCAGCTTGATTTCCGGGTCGTACGAGCAGTACTTC; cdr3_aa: CASSLISGSYEQYF
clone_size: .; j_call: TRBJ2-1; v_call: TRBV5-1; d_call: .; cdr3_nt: TGCGCCAGCAGCGGCTGGGGGTCTCAGAGCTCCTACAATGAGCAGTTCTTC; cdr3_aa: CASSGWGSQSSYNEQFF
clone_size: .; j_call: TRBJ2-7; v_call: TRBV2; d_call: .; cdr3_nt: TGTGCCACCTCAGACCGTCCCTACGAGCAGTACTTC; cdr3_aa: CATSDRPYEQYF
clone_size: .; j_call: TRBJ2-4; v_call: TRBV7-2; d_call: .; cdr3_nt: TGTGCCAGCAGCTTACTGCGAGCCAAAAACATTCAGTACTTC; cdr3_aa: CASSLLRAKNIQYF
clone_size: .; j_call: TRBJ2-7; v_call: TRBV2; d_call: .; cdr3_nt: TGTGCCAGCACCCAACTAACCAACTCCTACGAGCAGTACTTC; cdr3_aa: CASTQLTNSYEQYF
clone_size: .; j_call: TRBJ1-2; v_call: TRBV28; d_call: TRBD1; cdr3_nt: TGTGCCAGCAGCCCCCCGGGACAGGGGGCGCCTAACTATGGCTACACCTTC; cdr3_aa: CASSPPGQGAPNYGYTF
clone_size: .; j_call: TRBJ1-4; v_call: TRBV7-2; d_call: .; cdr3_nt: TGTGCCAGCAGCTTCGGAATGGGGTCAACCTTTGAAAAACTGTTTTTT; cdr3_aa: CASSFGMGSTFEKLFF
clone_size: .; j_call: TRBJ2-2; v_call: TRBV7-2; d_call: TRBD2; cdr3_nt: TGTGCCAGCAGCCACTCAAAGGGCGGGAGGGCCGGGGAGCTGTTTTTT; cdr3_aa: CASSHSKGGRAGELFF
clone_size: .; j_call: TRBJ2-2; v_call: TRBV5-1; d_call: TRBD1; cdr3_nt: TGCGCCAGCAGCATTGACAGGGCTAACGGGGAGCTGTTTTTT; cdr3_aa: CASSIDRANGELFF
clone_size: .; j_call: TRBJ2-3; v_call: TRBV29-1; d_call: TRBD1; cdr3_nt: TGCAGCGTTGGCTGGGACAGTTCAGATACGCAGTATTTT; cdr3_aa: CSVGWDSSDTQYF
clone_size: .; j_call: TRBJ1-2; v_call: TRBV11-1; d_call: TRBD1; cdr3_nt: TGTGCCAGCAGCCCAAGGACAGGCAGGAGGAATGGCTACACCTTC; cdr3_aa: CASSPRTGRRNGYTF
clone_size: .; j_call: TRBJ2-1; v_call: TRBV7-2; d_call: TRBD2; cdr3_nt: TGTGCCAGCAGCCGACTAGCAGGTGAGCAGTTCTTC; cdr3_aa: CASSRLAGEQFF
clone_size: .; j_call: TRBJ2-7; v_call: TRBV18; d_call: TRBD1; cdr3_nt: TGTGCCAGCTCACTACGGACAGGGGGGACCTACGAGCAGTACTTC; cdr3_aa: CASSLRTGGTYEQYF
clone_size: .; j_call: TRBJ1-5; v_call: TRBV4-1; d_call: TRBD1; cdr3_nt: TGCGCCAGCAGCCAAAGACAGGGACAGCAACAAAATCAGCCCCAGCATTTT; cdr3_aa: CASSQRQGQQQNQPQHF
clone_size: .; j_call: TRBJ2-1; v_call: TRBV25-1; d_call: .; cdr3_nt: TGTGCCAGCAGTGTTATAGGAGTAGGGGAGCAGTTCTTC; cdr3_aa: CASSVIGVGEQFF
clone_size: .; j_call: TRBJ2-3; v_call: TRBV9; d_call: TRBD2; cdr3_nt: TGTGCCAGCAGCGCTACTAGCGGGAGGACCCCGGTCGAAGATACGCAGTATTTT; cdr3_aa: CASSATSGRTPVEDTQYF
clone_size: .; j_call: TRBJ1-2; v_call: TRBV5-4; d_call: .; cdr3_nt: TGTGCCAGCAGCACCCGGGGGGGCTACACCTTC; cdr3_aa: CASSTRGGYTF
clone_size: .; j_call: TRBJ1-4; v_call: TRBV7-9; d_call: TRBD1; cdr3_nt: TGTGCCAGCAGCTCTAATTTGGGGACAGGAAGTAATGAAAAACTGTTTTTT; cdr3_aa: CASSSNLGTGSNEKLFF
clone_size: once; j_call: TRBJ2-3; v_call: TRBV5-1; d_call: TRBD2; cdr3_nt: TGCGCCAGCAGCCCGACTAGCGGGAGATCACATGATACGCAGTATTTT; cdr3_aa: CASSPTSGRSHDTQYF
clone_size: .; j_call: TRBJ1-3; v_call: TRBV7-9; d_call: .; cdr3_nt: TGTGCCAGCAGCCCCACGGCGACCCTTAGCGGAAACACCATATATTTT; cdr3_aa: CASSPTATLSGNTIYF
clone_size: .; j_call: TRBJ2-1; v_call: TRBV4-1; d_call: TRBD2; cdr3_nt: TGCGCCAGCAGCCAAGTGGGACTAGCGGGAATCCCCCAGTTCTTC; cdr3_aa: CASSQVGLAGIPQFF
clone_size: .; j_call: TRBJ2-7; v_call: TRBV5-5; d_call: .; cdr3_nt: TGTGCCAGCAGCTTGCCAGGGTGGTACGAGCAGTACTTC; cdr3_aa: CASSLPGWYEQYF
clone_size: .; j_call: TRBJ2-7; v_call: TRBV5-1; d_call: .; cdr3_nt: TGCGCCAGCAGCTTGGCCGTGGCCCGGACGGGCGAGCAGTACTTC; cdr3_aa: CASSLAVARTGEQYF
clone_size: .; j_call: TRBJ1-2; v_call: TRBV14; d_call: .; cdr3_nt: TGTGCCAGCAGCCAAACAGGGTCGAAATATAACTATGGCTACACCTTC; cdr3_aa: CASSQTGSKYNYGYTF
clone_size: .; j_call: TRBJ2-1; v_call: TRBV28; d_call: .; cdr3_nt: TGTGCCAGCAGTTTGTGGCAGGACAATGAGCAGTTCTTC; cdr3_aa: CASSLWQDNEQFF
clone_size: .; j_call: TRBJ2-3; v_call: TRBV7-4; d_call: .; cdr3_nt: TGTGCCAGCAGCTTAGAATGGGGGGTGGGCACAGATACGCAGTATTTT; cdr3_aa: CASSLEWGVGTDTQYF
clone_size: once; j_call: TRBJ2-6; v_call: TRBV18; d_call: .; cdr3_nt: TGTGCCAGCTCACCACTACGGGGCTCTGGGGCCAACGTCCTGACTTTC; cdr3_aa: CASSPLRGSGANVLTF
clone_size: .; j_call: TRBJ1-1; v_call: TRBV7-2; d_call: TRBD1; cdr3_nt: TGTGCCAGCAGCTCGGGGACAGGGACCACTGAAGCTTTCTTT; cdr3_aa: CASSSGTGTTEAFF
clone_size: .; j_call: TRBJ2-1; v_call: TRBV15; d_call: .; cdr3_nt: TGTGCCACCAGCAGAGAACCGACTAGTAATGAGCAGTTCTTC; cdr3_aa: CATSREPTSNEQFF
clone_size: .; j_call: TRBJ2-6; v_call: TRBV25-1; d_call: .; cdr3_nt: TGTGCCAGCAGTGAATACCTCCCGACTGGGGCCAACGTCCTGACTTTC; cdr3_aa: CASSEYLPTGANVLTF
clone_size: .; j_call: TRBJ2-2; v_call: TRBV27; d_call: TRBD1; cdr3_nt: TGTGCCAGCAGTTATAGACAGGGTGCCGGGGAGCTGTTTTTT; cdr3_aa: CASSYRQGAGELFF
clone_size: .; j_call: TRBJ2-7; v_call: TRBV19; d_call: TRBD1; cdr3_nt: TGTGCCAGTACGGACAGGGGGCTATTTAGTAGCGGCACGGGCTACGAGCAGTACTTC; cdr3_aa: CASTDRGLFSSGTGYEQYF
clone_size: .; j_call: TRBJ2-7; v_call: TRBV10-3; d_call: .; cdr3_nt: TGTGCCATCAGTGAGTCGGAGGTTGATCAGCAGTACTTC; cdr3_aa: CAISESEVDQQYF
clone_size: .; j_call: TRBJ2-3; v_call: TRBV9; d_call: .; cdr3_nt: TGTGCCAGCAGCGCGCTAGCGCTATCCCAGGGTACGCAGTATTTT; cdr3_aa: CASSALALSQGTQYF